Described below is a single T cell receptor beta chain sequence and its context. This sample stems from a study of human T cells and chemical hapten exposure. Described time point: pre-sensitization, week 0. The treatment: therapeutic diphenylcyclopropenone sensitization with weekly scalp DPC. TCRdb recomputed calls from the RACE reads with MiXCR, one row per CDR3 protein. This table holds some 200,000 distinct CDR3 sequences, almost 30% found once. Trimming took 3 bases from V and 3 from J, leaving 8 bases between them. Germline CDR1 is MNHEY and CDR2 is SMNVEV (reference sequence). CDR3 length equals 14 residues.

The TCR comes from a woman aged 25 to 45 with alopecia areata. Some clones in this sample may be carry-over from other donors' samples. This specimen consisted of whole blood, obtained in connection with sensitization to the hapten diphenylcyclopropenone (DPC). V and J are TRBV27 and TRBJ1-4; D gene unclear. The CDR3 DNA sequence: TGTGCCAGCAGTTTTAACGGTCCTAATGAAAAACTGTTTTTT. Its translation: CASSFNGPNEKLFF.